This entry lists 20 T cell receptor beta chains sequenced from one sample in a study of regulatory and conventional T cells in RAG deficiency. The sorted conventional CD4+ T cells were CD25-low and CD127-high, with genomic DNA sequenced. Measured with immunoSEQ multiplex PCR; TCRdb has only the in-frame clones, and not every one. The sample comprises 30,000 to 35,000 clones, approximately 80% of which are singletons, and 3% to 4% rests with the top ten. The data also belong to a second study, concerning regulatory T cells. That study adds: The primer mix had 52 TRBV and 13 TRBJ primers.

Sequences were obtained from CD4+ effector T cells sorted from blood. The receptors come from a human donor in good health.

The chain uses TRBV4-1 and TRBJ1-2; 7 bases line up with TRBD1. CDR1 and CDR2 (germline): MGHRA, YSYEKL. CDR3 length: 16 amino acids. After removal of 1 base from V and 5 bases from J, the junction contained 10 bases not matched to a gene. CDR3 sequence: CASSQAQTGRMYGYTF. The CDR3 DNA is TGCGCCAGCAGCCAAGCCCAGACAGGGAGGATGTATGGCTACACCTTC.

The CDR3 loop is CASSMLAGGRDTQYF. CDR3 nucleotide sequence: TGTGCCAGTAGTATGCTAGCGGGGGGTCGAGATACGCAGTATTTT. The genes are TRBV19 and TRBJ2-3; 11 bases are a match to TRBD2. J was trimmed by 5 bases and V by 3 bases; bases with no gene match: 4. The CDR3 is 15 residues long. Per the germline V gene, CDR1 is LNHDA and CDR2 is SQIVND (reference sequence).

This CDR3 is CASSLTGGGPYEQYF. The CDR3 region has the DNA TGCGCCAGCAGCTTGACAGGGGGAGGACCCTACGAGCAGTACTTC. The rearrangement links TRBV5-1 to TRBJ2-7; 8 positions agree with TRBD1. The CDR3 sequence is 15 residues long. CDR1 and CDR2 from the germline V gene are SGHRS and YFSETQ. J lost 2 bases, V lost 1 base, and 5 bases had no gene match.

This chain's CDR3 is CASSITNRGWSNQPQHF. Here the CDR3 DNA reads TGTGCCAGTAGTATTACCAACAGGGGGTGGAGCAATCAGCCCCAGCATTTT. The rearrangement links TRBV19 to TRBJ1-5, with 8 bases lining up with TRBD1. The germline CDR1 and CDR2 sequences are LNHDA and SQIVND (reference sequence). This CDR3 is 17 amino acids long. With V trimmed by 3 bases and J by 1 base, 8 bases remained unmatched.

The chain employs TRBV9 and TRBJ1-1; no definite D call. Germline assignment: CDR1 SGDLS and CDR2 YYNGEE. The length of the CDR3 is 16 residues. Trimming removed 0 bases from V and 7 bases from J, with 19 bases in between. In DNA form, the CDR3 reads TGTGCCAGCAGCGTAGGGTTGGTGGGTCCTCGGTTTGAAGCTTTCTTT. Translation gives CASSVGLVGPRFEAFF.

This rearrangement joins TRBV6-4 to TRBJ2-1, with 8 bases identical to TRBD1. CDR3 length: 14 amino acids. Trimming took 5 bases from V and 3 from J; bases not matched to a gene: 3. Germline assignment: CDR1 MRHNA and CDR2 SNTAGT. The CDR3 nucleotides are TGTGCCAGCAGTTACAGGGGGGACTACAATGAGCAGTTCTTC. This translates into CASSYRGDYNEQFF.

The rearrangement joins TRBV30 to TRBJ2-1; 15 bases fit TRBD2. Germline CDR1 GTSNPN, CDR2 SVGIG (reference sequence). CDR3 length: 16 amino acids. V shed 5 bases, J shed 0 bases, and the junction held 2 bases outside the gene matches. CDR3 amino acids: CAWGLAGGSSYNEQFF. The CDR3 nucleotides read TGTGCCTGGGGACTAGCGGGGGGGAGCTCCTACAATGAGCAGTTCTTC.

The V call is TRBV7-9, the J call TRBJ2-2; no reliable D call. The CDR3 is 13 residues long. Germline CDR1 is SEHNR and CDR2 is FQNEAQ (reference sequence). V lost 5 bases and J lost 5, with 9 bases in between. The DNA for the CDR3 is TGTGCCAGCAGCCTTGATCCTACCGGGGAGCTGTTTTTT. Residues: CASSLDPTGELFF.

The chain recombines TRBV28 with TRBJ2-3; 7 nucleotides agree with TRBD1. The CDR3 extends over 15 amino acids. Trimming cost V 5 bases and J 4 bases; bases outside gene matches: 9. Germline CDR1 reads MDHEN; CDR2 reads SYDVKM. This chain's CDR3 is CASSLDRVGADTQYF. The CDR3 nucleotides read TGTGCCAGCAGTCTTGACAGGGTAGGGGCAGATACGCAGTATTTT. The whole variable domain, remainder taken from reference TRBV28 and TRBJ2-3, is DVKVTQSSRYLVKRTGEKVFLECVQDMDHENMFWYRQDPGLGLRLIYFSYDVKMKEKGDIPEGYSVSREKKERFSLILESASTNQTSMYLCASSLDRVGADTQYFGPGTRLTVL.

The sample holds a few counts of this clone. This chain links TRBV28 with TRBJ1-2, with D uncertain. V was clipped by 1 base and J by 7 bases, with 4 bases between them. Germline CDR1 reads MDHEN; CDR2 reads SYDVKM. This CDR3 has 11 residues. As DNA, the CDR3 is TGTGCCAGCAGTTTATATAGTGGCTACACCTTC. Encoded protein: CASSLYSGYTF.

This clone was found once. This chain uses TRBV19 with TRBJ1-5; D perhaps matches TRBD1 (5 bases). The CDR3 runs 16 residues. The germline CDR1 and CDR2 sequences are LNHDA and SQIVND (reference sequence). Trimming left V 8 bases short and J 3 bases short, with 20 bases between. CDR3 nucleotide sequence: TGTGCCAGTTCGAACTCGCCGGGACGGTCCAATCAGCCCCAGCATTTT. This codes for CASSNSPGRSNQPQHF.

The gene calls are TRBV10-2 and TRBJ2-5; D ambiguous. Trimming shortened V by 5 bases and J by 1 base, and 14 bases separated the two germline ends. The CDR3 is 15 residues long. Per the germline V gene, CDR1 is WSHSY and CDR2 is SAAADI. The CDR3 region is CASSLPGSLQETQYF. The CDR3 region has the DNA TGCGCCAGCAGTTTACCGGGCTCTCTCCAAGAGACCCAGTACTTC.

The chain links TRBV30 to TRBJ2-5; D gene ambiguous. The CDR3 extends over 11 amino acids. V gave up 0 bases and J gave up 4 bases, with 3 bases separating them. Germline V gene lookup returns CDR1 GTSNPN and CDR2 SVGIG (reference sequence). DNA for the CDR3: TGTGCCTGGAGTGTTATAGAGACCCAGTACTTC. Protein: CAWSVIETQYF.

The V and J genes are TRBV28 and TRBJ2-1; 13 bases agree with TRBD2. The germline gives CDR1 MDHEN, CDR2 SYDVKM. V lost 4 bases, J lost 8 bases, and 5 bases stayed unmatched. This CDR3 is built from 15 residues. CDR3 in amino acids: CASSWTSGGIDEQFF. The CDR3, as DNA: TGTGCCAGCAGTTGGACTAGCGGGGGTATTGATGAGCAGTTCTTC.

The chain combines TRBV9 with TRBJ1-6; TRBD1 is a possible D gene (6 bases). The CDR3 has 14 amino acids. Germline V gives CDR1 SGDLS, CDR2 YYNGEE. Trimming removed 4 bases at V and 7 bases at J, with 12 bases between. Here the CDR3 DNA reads TGTGCCAGCAGCACTGGTGGACAGAATTCACCCCTCCACTTT. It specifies CASSTGGQNSPLHF. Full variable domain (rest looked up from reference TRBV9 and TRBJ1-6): DSGVTQTPKHLITATGQRVTLRCSPRSGDLSVYWYQQSLDQGLQFLIQYYNGEERAKGNILERFSAQQFPDLHSELNLSSLELGDSALYFCASSTGGQNSPLHFGNGTRLTVT.

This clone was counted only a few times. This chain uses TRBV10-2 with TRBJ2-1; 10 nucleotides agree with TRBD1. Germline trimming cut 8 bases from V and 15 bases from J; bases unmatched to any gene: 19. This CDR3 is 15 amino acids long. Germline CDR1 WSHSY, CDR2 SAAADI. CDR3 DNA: TGCGCCAGCGAACCTCCGGGACAGGGGCGACGGTGGCTGTTCTTC. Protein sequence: CASEPPGQGRRWLFF.

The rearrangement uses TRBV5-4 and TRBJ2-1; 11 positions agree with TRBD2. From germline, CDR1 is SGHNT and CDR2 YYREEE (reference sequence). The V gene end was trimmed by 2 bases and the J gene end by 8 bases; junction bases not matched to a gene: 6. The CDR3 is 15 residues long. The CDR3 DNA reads TGTGCCAGCAGCTTTAGCGGGGGGGCCCAGGATGAGCAGTTCTTC. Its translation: CASSFSGGAQDEQFF.

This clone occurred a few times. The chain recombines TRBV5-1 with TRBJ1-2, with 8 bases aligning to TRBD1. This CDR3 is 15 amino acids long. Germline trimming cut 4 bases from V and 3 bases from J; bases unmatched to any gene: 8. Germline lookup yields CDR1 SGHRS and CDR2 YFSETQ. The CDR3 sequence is CASSKWTGSDYGYTF. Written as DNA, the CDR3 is TGCGCCAGCAGCAAATGGACAGGGTCGGACTATGGCTACACCTTC.

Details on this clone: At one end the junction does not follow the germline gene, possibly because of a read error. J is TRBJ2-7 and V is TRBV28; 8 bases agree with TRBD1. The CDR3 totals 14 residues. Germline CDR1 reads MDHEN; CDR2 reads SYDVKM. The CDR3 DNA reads TGTGCTAGCAGTATGGACAGGGTGTCGGCCGAGCAGTACTTC. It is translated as CASSMDRVSAEQYF.

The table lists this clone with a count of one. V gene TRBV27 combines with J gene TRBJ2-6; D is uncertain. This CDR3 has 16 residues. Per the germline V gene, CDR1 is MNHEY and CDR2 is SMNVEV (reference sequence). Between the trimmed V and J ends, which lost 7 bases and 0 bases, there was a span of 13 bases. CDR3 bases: TGTGCCAGCAAAGGAGATTTTAGCTCTGGGGCCAACGTCCTGACTTTC. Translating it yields CASKGDFSSGANVLTF.